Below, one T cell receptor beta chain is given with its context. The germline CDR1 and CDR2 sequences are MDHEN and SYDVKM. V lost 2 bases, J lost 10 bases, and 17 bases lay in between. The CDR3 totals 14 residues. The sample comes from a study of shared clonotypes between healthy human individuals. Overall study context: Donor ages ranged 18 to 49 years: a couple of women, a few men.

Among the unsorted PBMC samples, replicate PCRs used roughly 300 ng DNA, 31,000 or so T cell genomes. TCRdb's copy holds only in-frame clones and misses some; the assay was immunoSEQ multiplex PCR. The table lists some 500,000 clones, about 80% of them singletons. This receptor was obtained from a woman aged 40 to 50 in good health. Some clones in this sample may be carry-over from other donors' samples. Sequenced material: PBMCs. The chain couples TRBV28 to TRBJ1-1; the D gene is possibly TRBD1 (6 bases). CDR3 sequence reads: CASSLGQGTKGAFF. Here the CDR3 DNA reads TGTGCCAGCAGTTTAGGGCAGGGGACCAAGGGAGCTTTCTTT.